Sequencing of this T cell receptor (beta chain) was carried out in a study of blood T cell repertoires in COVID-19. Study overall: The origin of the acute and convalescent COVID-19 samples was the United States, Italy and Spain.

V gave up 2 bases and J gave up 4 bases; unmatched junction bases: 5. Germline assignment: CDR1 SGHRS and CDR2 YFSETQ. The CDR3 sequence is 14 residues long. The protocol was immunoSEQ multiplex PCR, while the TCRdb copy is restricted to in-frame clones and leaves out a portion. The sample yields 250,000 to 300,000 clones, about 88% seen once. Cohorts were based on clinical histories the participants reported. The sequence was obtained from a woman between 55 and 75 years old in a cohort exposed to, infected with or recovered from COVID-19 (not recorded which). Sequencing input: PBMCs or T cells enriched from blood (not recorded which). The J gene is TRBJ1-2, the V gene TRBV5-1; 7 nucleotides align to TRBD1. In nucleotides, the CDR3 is TGCGCCAGCAGCTTCACAGGGGATTCCTATGGCTACACCTTC. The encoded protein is CASSFTGDSYGYTF.